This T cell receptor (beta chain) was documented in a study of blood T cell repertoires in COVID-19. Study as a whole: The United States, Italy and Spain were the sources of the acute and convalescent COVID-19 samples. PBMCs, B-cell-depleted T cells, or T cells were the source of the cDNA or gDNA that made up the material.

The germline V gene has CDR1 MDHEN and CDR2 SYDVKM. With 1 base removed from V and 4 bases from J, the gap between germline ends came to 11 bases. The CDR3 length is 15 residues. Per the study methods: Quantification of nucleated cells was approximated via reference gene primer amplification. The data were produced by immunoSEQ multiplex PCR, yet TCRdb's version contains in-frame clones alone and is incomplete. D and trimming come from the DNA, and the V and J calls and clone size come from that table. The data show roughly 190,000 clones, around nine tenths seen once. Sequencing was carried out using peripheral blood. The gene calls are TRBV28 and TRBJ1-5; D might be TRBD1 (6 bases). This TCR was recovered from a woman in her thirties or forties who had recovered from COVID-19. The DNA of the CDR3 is TGTGCCAGCAGTTTATCAGGGGCGCGAAATCAGCCCCAGCATTTT. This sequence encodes CASSLSGARNQPQHF.